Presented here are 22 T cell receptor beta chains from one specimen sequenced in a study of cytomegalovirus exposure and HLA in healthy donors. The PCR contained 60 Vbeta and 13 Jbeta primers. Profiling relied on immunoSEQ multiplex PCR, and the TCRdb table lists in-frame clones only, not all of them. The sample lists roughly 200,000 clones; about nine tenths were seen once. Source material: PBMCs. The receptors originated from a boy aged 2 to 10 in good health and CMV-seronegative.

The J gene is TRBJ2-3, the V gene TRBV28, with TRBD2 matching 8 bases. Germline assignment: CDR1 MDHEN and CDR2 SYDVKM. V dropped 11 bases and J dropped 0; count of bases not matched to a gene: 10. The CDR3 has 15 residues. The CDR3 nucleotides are TGTGCCGGGTCCCGGGGGGGCGGAAGCACAGATACGCAGTATTTT. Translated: CAGSRGGGSTDTQYF.

The CDR3 DNA follows: TGTGCCAGCAGTTTGGGGACAGATCACTACGAGCAGTACTTC. As protein: CASSLGTDHYEQYF. The chain has TRBV27 and TRBJ2-5; TRBD1 aligns across 7 bases. The J call could be wrong; TRBJ2-7 is a better fit for the DNA end. Per germline, CDR1 MNHEY and CDR2 SMNVEV (reference sequence). The CDR3 spans 14 residues.

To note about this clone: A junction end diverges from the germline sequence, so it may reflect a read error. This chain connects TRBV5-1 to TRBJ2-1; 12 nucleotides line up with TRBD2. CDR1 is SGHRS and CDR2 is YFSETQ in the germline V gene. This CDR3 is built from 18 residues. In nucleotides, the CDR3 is TGCGCCAGCAGCTTGGGAAGTCGGCTAGCGGGAGGGACGGAGGAGCAGCTCTTC. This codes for CASSLGSRLAGGTEEQLF.

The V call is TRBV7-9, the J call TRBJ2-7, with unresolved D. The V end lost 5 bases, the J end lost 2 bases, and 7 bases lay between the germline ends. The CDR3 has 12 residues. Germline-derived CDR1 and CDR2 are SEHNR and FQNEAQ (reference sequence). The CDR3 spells CASSPGPYEQYF. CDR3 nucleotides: TGTGCCAGCAGCCCCGGTCCCTACGAGCAGTACTTC.

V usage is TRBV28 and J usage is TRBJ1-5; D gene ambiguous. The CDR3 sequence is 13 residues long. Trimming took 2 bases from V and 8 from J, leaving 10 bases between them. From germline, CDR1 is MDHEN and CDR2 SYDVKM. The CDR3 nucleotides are TGTGCCAGCAGTTTACTGGCGGGAGAGCCCCAGCATTTT. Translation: CASSLLAGEPQHF.

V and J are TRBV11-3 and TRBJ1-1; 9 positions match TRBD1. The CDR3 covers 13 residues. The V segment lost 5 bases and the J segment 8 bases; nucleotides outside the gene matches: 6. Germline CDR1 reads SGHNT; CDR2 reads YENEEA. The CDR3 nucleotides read TGTGCCAGCAGCCTCAAAGACAGGGGGGAAGCTTTCTTT. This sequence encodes CASSLKDRGEAFF. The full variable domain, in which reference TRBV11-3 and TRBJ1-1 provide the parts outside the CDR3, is EAGVVQSPRYKIIEKKQPVAFWCNPISGHNTLYWYLQNLGQGPELLIRYENEEAVDDSQLPKDRFSAERLKGVDSTLKIQPAELGDSAVYLCASSLKDRGEAFFGQGTRLTVV.

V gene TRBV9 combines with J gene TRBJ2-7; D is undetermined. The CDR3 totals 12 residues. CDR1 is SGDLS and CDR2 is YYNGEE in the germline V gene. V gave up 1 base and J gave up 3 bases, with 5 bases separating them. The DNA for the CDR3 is TGTGCCAGCAGCGTATCAGACTACGAGCAGTACTTC. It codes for CASSVSDYEQYF.

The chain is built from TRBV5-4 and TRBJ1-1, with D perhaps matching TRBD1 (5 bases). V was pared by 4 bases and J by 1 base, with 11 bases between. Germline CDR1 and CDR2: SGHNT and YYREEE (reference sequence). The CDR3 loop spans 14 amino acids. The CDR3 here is CASSITRANTEAFF. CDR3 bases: TGTGCCAGCAGCATTACCAGGGCGAACACTGAAGCTTTCTTT. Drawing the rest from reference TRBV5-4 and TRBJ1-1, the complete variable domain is ETGVTQSPTHLIKTRGQQVTLRCSSQSGHNTVSWYQQALGQGPQFIFQYYREEENGRGNFPPRFSGLQFPNYSSELNVNALELDDSALYLCASSITRANTEAFFGQGTRLTVV.

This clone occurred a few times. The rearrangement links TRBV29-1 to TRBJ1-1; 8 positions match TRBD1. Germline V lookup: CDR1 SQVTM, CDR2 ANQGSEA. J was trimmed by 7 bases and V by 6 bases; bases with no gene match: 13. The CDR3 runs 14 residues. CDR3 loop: CSVYPVTGTGEAFF. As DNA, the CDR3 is TGCAGCGTCTATCCGGTAACAGGGACAGGTGAAGCTTTCTTT. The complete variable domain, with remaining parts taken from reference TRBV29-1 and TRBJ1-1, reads SAVISQKPSRDICQRGTSLTIQCQVDSQVTMMFWYRQQPGQSLTLIATANQGSEATYESGFVIDKFPISRPNLTFSTLTVSNMSPEDSSIYLCSVYPVTGTGEAFFGQGTRLTVV.

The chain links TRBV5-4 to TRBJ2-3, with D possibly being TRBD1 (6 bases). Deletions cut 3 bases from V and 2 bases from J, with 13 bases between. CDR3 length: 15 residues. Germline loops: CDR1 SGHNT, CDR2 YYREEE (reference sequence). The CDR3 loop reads CASSSGQDPTDTQYF. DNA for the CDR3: TGTGCCAGCAGCTCGGGACAAGACCCCACAGATACGCAGTATTTT.

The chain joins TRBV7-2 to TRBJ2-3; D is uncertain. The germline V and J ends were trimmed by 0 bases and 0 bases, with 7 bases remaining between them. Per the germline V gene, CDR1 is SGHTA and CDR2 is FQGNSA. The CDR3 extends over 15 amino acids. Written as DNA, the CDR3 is TGTGCCAGCAGCTTAGCGGCCTTTAGCACAGATACGCAGTATTTT. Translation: CASSLAAFSTDTQYF.

The CDR3 spells CASSLGQGLGKYNEQFF. CDR3 nucleotide sequence: TGTGCCAGCAGCTTAGGACAGGGACTAGGCAAATACAATGAGCAGTTCTTC. This rearrangement joins TRBV7-8 to TRBJ2-1, with TRBD2 as a possible D gene (8 bases). The CDR3 is 17 amino acids. Germline V gene sequence: CDR1 SGHVS, CDR2 FQNEAQ. The V end lost 1 base, the J end lost 4 bases, and 17 bases lay between the germline ends.

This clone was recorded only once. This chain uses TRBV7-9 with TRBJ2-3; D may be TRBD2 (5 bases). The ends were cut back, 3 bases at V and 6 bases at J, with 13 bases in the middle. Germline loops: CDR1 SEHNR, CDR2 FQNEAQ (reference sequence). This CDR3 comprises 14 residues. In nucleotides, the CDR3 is TGTGCCAGCAGCTTCGATAGCGTCTCTGATACGCAGTATTTT. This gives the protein CASSFDSVSDTQYF.

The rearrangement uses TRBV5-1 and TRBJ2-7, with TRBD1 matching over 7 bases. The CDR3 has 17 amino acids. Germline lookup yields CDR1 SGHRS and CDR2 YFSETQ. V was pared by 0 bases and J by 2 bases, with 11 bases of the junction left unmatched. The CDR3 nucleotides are TGCGCCAGCAGCTTGGGAGGCTCTGGGACAGTCCCCTACGAGCAGTACTTC. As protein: CASSLGGSGTVPYEQYF.

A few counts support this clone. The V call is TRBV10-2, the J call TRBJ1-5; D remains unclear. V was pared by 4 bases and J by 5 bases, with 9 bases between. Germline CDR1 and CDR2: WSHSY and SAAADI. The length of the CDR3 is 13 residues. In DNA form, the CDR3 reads TGCGCCAGCAGTGCTCTACTTGATCAGCCCCAGCATTTT. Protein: CASSALLDQPQHF.

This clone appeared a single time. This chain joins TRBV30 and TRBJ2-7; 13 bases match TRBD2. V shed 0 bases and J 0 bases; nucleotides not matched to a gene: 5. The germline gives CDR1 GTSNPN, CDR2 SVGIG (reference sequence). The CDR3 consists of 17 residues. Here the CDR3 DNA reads TGTGCCTGGAGTGTACAGAGGACTAGCGGGAGCTCCTACGAGCAGTACTTC. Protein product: CAWSVQRTSGSSYEQYF. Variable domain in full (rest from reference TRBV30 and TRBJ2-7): SQTIHQWPATLVQPVGSPLSLECTVEGTSNPNLYWYRQAAGRGLQLLFYSVGIGQISSEVPQNLSASRPQDRQFILSSKKLLLSDSGFYLCAWSVQRTSGSSYEQYFGPGTRLTVT.

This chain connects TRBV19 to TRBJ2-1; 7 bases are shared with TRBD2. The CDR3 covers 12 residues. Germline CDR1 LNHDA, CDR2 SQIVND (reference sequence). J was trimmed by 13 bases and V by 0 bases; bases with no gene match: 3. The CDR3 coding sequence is TGTGCCAGTAGTATAGAACCGGGACTACAGTTCTTC. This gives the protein CASSIEPGLQFF.

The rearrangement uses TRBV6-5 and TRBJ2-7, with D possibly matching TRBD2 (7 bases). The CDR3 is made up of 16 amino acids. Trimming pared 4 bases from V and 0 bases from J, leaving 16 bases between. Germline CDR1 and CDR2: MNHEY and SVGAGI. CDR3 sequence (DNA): TGTGCCAGCAGTTCCTACGAGGGGGGGGCCTCCTACGAGCAGTACTTC. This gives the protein CASSSYEGGASYEQYF.

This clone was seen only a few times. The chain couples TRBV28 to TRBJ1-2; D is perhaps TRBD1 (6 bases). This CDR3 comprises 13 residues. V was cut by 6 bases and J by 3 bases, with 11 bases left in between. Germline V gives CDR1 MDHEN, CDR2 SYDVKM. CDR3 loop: CASSRDRYYGYTF. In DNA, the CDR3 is TGTGCCAGCAGCAGAGACAGGTACTATGGCTACACCTTC.

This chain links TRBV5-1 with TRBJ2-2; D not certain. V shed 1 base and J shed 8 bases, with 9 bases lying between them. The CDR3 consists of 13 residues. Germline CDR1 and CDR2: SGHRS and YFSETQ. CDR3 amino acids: CASSLNAGGELFF. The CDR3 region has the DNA TGCGCCAGCAGCTTGAATGCCGGGGGGGAGCTGTTTTTT.

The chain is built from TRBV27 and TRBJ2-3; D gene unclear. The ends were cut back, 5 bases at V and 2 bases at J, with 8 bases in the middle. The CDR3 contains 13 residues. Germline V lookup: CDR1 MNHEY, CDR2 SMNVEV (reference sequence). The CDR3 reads CASSPYNTDTQYF. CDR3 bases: TGTGCCAGCAGTCCCTATAACACAGATACGCAGTATTTT.

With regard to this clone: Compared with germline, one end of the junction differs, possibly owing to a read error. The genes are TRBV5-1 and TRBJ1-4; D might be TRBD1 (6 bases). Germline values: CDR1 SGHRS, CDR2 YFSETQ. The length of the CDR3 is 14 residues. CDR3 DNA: TGCGCCAGCAGCCACAGGGCTGCGGGTGAAAAGCTGTTTTTT. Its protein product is CASSHRAAGEKLFF. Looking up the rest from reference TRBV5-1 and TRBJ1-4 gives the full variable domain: KAGVTQTPRYLIKTRGQQVTLSCSPISGHRSVSWYQQTPGQGLQFLFEYFSETQRNKGNFPGRFSGRQFSNSRSEMNVSTLELGDSALYLCASSHRAAGEKLFFGSGTQLSVL.